Listed below are T cell receptor beta chains from one sample, sequenced in a study of CD8+ T cells in alopecia areata. TCRdb's copy holds only in-frame clones and misses some; the assay was immunoSEQ multiplex PCR. Of around 120,000 clones in the sample, 61% were seen once. Sequencing was performed on CD4+ T cells sorted from blood, taken at week 4, from a patient treated with tofacitinib. The receptors come from a human donor with alopecia areata. Each CDR3 is given with its conserved first and last residue. A D gene is named only where the DNA matches it firmly. A row's size may be missing; if present it is once, few, many or a size class.

len: 14; j_gene: TRBJ1-1; d_gene: NA; abundance: NA; v_gene: TRBV9; CDR3nt: TGTGCCAGCAGCGTAGCAGTTCGGGACACTGAAGCTTTCTTT; CDR3aa: CASSVAVRDTEAFF
len: 15; j_gene: TRBJ2-1; d_gene: TRBD2; abundance: NA; v_gene: TRBV15; CDR3nt: TGTGCCACCAGCAGAGGAGCGGGGTCATACAATGAGCAGTTCTTC; CDR3aa: CATSRGAGSYNEQFF
len: 15; j_gene: TRBJ1-1; d_gene: TRBD1; abundance: NA; v_gene: TRBV4-1; CDR3nt: TGCGCCAGCAGCCAACCGGGACAGAAGAACACTGAAGCTTTCTTT; CDR3aa: CASSQPGQKNTEAFF
len: 13; j_gene: TRBJ2-7; d_gene: NA; abundance: few; v_gene: TRBV6-5; CDR3nt: TGTGCCAGCAAATCCAGCGCCACCTACGAGCAGTACTTC; CDR3aa: CASKSSATYEQYF
len: 13; j_gene: TRBJ1-1; d_gene: NA; abundance: few; v_gene: TRBV6-6; CDR3nt: TGTGCCAGCGAGGCAGGGGTTAACACTGAAGCTTTCTTT; CDR3aa: CASEAGVNTEAFF
len: 14; j_gene: TRBJ2-1; d_gene: TRBD1; abundance: NA; v_gene: TRBV4-2; CDR3nt: TGTGCCAGCAGCTCTCGACAGGGCAACAATGAGCAGTTCTTC; CDR3aa: CASSSRQGNNEQFF
len: 14; j_gene: TRBJ1-3; d_gene: NA; abundance: NA; v_gene: TRBV13; CDR3nt: TGTGCCAGCAGCTCCCAGGCTTCTGGAAACACCATATATTTT; CDR3aa: CASSSQASGNTIYF
len: 14; j_gene: TRBJ2-2; d_gene: NA; abundance: NA; v_gene: TRBV9; CDR3nt: TGTGCCAGCAGCGTATACAGGGCCACCGGGGAGCTGTTTTTT; CDR3aa: CASSVYRATGELFF
len: 11; j_gene: TRBJ1-1; d_gene: NA; abundance: few; v_gene: TRBV20-1; CDR3nt: TGCAGTGCTAGGACCTCTAAAGAAGCTTTCTTT; CDR3aa: CSARTSKEAFF
len: 12; j_gene: TRBJ2-1; d_gene: TRBD1; abundance: NA; v_gene: TRBV7-3; CDR3nt: TGTGCCAGCAGCCTCCCCGGGACAGCAAAGGTCTTC; CDR3aa: CASSLPGTAKVF
len: 15; j_gene: TRBJ1-4; d_gene: TRBD1; abundance: NA; v_gene: TRBV18; CDR3nt: TGTGCCAGCTCACCCGTGGGACAGGTTGGCGAAAAACTGTTTTTT; CDR3aa: CASSPVGQVGEKLFF
len: 14; j_gene: TRBJ2-1; d_gene: NA; abundance: NA; v_gene: TRBV9; CDR3nt: TGTGCCAGCAGCGTACTGTGGGGCAGCGATGAGCAGTTCTTC; CDR3aa: CASSVLWGSDEQFF
len: 13; j_gene: TRBJ2-5; d_gene: NA; abundance: NA; v_gene: TRBV29-1; CDR3nt: TGCAGCGGGACTACCACCTCTCAAGAGACCCAGTACTTC; CDR3aa: CSGTTTSQETQYF
len: 15; j_gene: TRBJ2-5; d_gene: NA; abundance: NA; v_gene: TRBV5-1; CDR3nt: TGCGCCAGCAGCTTGGGGTTGGGCCGCCAAGAGACCCAGTACTTC; CDR3aa: CASSLGLGRQETQYF
len: 14; j_gene: TRBJ2-2; d_gene: NA; abundance: NA; v_gene: TRBV4-1; CDR3nt: TGCGCCAGCAGCCCCGTAACCGGGAACGGGGAGCTGTTTTTT; CDR3aa: CASSPVTGNGELFF
len: 15; j_gene: TRBJ1-3; d_gene: NA; abundance: NA; v_gene: TRBV4-2; CDR3nt: TGTGCCAGCAGCCAAGTGGGTACAGCCGGAAACACCATATATTTT; CDR3aa: CASSQVGTAGNTIYF
len: 15; j_gene: TRBJ2-1; d_gene: NA; abundance: NA; v_gene: TRBV25-1; CDR3nt: TGTGCCAGCAGTGAAATACAGGTCTCCTACAATGAGCAGTTCTTC; CDR3aa: CASSEIQVSYNEQFF
len: 13; j_gene: TRBJ1-2; d_gene: NA; abundance: NA; v_gene: TRBV9; CDR3nt: TGTGCCAGCAGCGTAGGACAGTCTTATGGCTACACCTTC; CDR3aa: CASSVGQSYGYTF
len: 15; j_gene: TRBJ2-1; d_gene: TRBD2; abundance: NA; v_gene: TRBV5-1; CDR3nt: TGCGCCAGCAGCGCTACTAGCGGTTCCTACAATGAGCAGTTCTTC; CDR3aa: CASSATSGSYNEQFF
len: 12; j_gene: TRBJ1-5; d_gene: NA; abundance: NA; v_gene: TRBV28; CDR3nt: TGTGCCAGCAGAGGGAACAATCAGCCCCAGCATTTT; CDR3aa: CASRGNNQPQHF
len: 14; j_gene: TRBJ1-3; d_gene: NA; abundance: NA; v_gene: TRBV4-1; CDR3nt: TGCGCCAGCAGCCAAGATCTTAGCCGGGGGACCATATATTTT; CDR3aa: CASSQDLSRGTIYF
len: 13; j_gene: TRBJ2-1; d_gene: NA; abundance: few; v_gene: TRBV29-1; CDR3nt: TGCAGCGTTCAACCGACAGCTTACAATGAGCAGTTCTTC; CDR3aa: CSVQPTAYNEQFF
len: 14; j_gene: TRBJ2-3; d_gene: NA; abundance: NA; v_gene: TRBV5-1; CDR3nt: TGCGCCAGCAGCTCACACCCCGGAGGGGATACGCAGTATTTT; CDR3aa: CASSSHPGGDTQYF
len: 14; j_gene: TRBJ2-6; d_gene: NA; abundance: NA; v_gene: TRBV5-6; CDR3nt: TGTGCCAGCAGCCCCCCAGCTGGGGCCAACGTCCTGACTTTC; CDR3aa: CASSPPAGANVLTF
len: 13; j_gene: TRBJ2-7; d_gene: NA; abundance: few; v_gene: TRBV6-5; CDR3nt: TGTGCCAGCAGTTACGATGGGACCTACGAGCAGTACTTC; CDR3aa: CASSYDGTYEQYF
len: 15; j_gene: TRBJ1-5; d_gene: TRBD1; abundance: few; v_gene: TRBV13; CDR3nt: TGTGCCAGCAGCTTTGACAGGGGTAGGAATCAGCCCCAGCATTTT; CDR3aa: CASSFDRGRNQPQHF
len: 14; j_gene: TRBJ1-2; d_gene: NA; abundance: NA; v_gene: TRBV7-8; CDR3nt: TGTGCCAGCAGCTGGACGGACGGACCCTATGGCTACACCTTC; CDR3aa: CASSWTDGPYGYTF
len: 15; j_gene: TRBJ1-2; d_gene: TRBD1; abundance: NA; v_gene: TRBV13; CDR3nt: TGTGCCAGCAGCCCGACAGGGCGGTGGAGTTATGGCTACACCTTC; CDR3aa: CASSPTGRWSYGYTF
len: 13; j_gene: TRBJ2-7; d_gene: NA; abundance: NA; v_gene: TRBV2; CDR3nt: TGTGCCAGCAGTGAATCAGGGGCCCACGAGCAGTACTTC; CDR3aa: CASSESGAHEQYF
len: 14; j_gene: TRBJ2-1; d_gene: TRBD2; abundance: NA; v_gene: TRBV29-1; CDR3nt: TGCAGCGTTGAATCCAGCGGGGGCTACAATGAGCAGTTCTTC; CDR3aa: CSVESSGGYNEQFF
len: 13; j_gene: TRBJ1-1; d_gene: NA; abundance: few; v_gene: TRBV30; CDR3nt: TGTGCCTGGAGTATACCCGCGAACACTGAAGCTTTCTTT; CDR3aa: CAWSIPANTEAFF
len: 15; j_gene: TRBJ2-7; d_gene: NA; abundance: NA; v_gene: TRBV30; CDR3nt: TGTGCCTGGAGAGACCTCCGGACTTATACCTACGAGCAGTACTTC; CDR3aa: CAWRDLRTYTYEQYF
len: 12; j_gene: TRBJ2-7; d_gene: NA; abundance: NA; v_gene: TRBV11-1; CDR3nt: TGTGCCAGCAGCTCCGGGGGTTACGAGCAGTACTTC; CDR3aa: CASSSGGYEQYF
len: 14; j_gene: TRBJ2-5; d_gene: NA; abundance: once; v_gene: TRBV6-5; CDR3nt: TGTGCCAGCAGTTACTCGGCCAGCCAAGAGACCCAGTACTTC; CDR3aa: CASSYSASQETQYF
len: 15; j_gene: TRBJ2-1; d_gene: TRBD1; abundance: NA; v_gene: TRBV5-1; CDR3nt: TGCGCCAGCAGCTTAGACAGGGGGCCCAACAATGAGCAGTTCTTC; CDR3aa: CASSLDRGPNNEQFF
len: 13; j_gene: TRBJ2-7; d_gene: NA; abundance: NA; v_gene: TRBV19; CDR3nt: TGTGCCAGTAGTATAACCGCGACCTACGAGCAGTACTTC; CDR3aa: CASSITATYEQYF
len: 14; j_gene: TRBJ2-5; d_gene: NA; abundance: NA; v_gene: TRBV14; CDR3nt: TGTGCCAGCAGCCAAGATTGGGGGATGGAGACCCAGTACTTC; CDR3aa: CASSQDWGMETQYF
len: 16; j_gene: TRBJ1-3; d_gene: TRBD1; abundance: NA; v_gene: TRBV6-1; CDR3nt: TGTGCCAGCAGTGACCTAAGAGGGACAGGGGGGGGCACCATATATTTT; CDR3aa: CASSDLRGTGGGTIYF
len: 16; j_gene: TRBJ2-6; d_gene: NA; abundance: NA; v_gene: TRBV13; CDR3nt: TGTGCCAGCAGCTTCGCGAGACTCTCTGGGGCCAACGTCCTGACTTTC; CDR3aa: CASSFARLSGANVLTF
len: 16; j_gene: TRBJ2-5; d_gene: TRBD1; abundance: NA; v_gene: TRBV5-1; CDR3nt: TGCGCCAGCAGCCCTGCCCGACAGGGGAATACGGAGACCCAGTACTTC; CDR3aa: CASSPARQGNTETQYF
len: 17; j_gene: TRBJ2-3; d_gene: TRBD1; abundance: NA; v_gene: TRBV18; CDR3nt: TGTGCCAGCTCACGCGCCCGGACAGGGGCTCGCACAGATACGCAGTATTTT; CDR3aa: CASSRARTGARTDTQYF
len: 13; j_gene: TRBJ1-3; d_gene: NA; abundance: NA; v_gene: TRBV9; CDR3nt: TGTGCCAGCAGCGGAGAGGCTGGAAACACCATATATTTT; CDR3aa: CASSGEAGNTIYF
len: 14; j_gene: TRBJ1-2; d_gene: TRBD1; abundance: NA; v_gene: TRBV7-2; CDR3nt: TGTGCCAGCAGATCAACCCGGGACAGGGGTGGCTACACCTTC; CDR3aa: CASRSTRDRGGYTF
len: 14; j_gene: TRBJ1-6; d_gene: NA; abundance: NA; v_gene: TRBV7-2; CDR3nt: TGTGCCAGCAGCGTCACAGGGATTGATTCACCCCTCCACTTT; CDR3aa: CASSVTGIDSPLHF
len: 12; j_gene: TRBJ1-5; d_gene: NA; abundance: NA; v_gene: TRBV2; CDR3nt: TGTGCCAGCAGACGGAGCAATCAGCCCCAGCATTTT; CDR3aa: CASRRSNQPQHF
len: 11; j_gene: TRBJ2-5; d_gene: NA; abundance: NA; v_gene: TRBV2; CDR3nt: TGTGCCAGCACGACTGAAGAGACCCAGTACTTC; CDR3aa: CASTTEETQYF
len: 16; j_gene: TRBJ1-6; d_gene: TRBD1; abundance: NA; v_gene: TRBV7-2; CDR3nt: TGTGCCAGCAGCTCCCCATCCGACAGGGGAGGAAAGTCCCTCCACTTT; CDR3aa: CASSSPSDRGGKSLHF
len: 13; j_gene: TRBJ2-7; d_gene: NA; abundance: few; v_gene: TRBV23-1; CDR3nt: TGCGCCAGCATTGTCGCAGGGCCCTACGAGCAGTACTTC; CDR3aa: CASIVAGPYEQYF
len: 14; j_gene: TRBJ1-5; d_gene: TRBD1; abundance: NA; v_gene: TRBV18; CDR3nt: TGTGCCAGCTCACCTGGACAGGGCGATCAGCCCCAGCATTTT; CDR3aa: CASSPGQGDQPQHF